These 28 T cell receptor beta chains originate from one sample sequenced in a study of T cell responses to AZD1222 COVID-19 vaccine. Sequenced by immunoSEQ multiplex PCR; TCRdb stores in-frame clones only, minus some. Of tens of thousands of clones listed, around 82% were seen once; the top ten hold over 5%. The sample here was peripheral blood, taken on day 0 of AZD1222 vaccination. The receptors were gathered from an adult in good health.

The chain recombines TRBV7-3 with TRBJ2-5, with 16 bases lining up with TRBD2. The V gene end was trimmed by 5 bases and the J gene end by 6 bases; junction bases not matched to a gene: 9. Germline V lookup: CDR1 SGHTA, CDR2 FQGTGA. The CDR3 length is 17 residues. CDR3 DNA: TGTGCCAGCAGCCTTACCGGGACTAGCGGGGGGGCGCAGACCCAGTACTTC. It encodes CASSLTGTSGGAQTQYF.

This sequence joins TRBV24-1 and TRBJ2-7; D may be TRBD1 (6 bases). Germline lookup yields CDR1 KGHDR and CDR2 SFDVKD. Trimming left V 10 bases short and J 0 bases short, with 12 bases between. The CDR3 spans 13 residues. The CDR3 bases are TGTGCCACTTCGGACAGCAACTCCTACGAGCAGTACTTC. The encoded protein is CATSDSNSYEQYF.

This clone was detected only a few times. The chain employs TRBV30 and TRBJ2-3; TRBD2 matches at 13 bases. J was trimmed by 6 bases and V by 5 bases; bases with no gene match: 5. CDR1 GTSNPN and CDR2 SVGIG come from the germline V gene (reference sequence). This CDR3 spans 14 amino acids. The CDR3 is CAWGLAGEADTQYF. CDR3 sequence (DNA): TGTGCCTGGGGACTAGCGGGAGAAGCCGATACGCAGTATTTT.

This clone was recorded once. This chain uses TRBV15 with TRBJ2-3, with 8 positions matching TRBD1. Losses at the gene ends were 5 bases for V and 4 bases for J; bases not matched to a gene: 11. The CDR3 consists of 16 residues. Germline V gene lookup returns CDR1 LNHNV and CDR2 YYDKDF (reference sequence). CDR3 in amino acids: CATSRRQGSGADTQYF. As DNA, the CDR3 is TGTGCCACCAGCCGAAGACAGGGGTCTGGTGCAGATACGCAGTATTTT.

This chain connects TRBV29-1 to TRBJ1-2; unclear D gene. The germline gives CDR1 SQVTM, CDR2 ANQGSEA. CDR3 length: 13 amino acids. Between the trimmed V and J ends, which lost 6 bases and 2 bases, there was a span of 13 bases. For the CDR3, the DNA is TGCAGCGTCGCAACTGACAAGAACTATGGCTACACCTTC. The encoded protein is CSVATDKNYGYTF.

The J gene is TRBJ1-2, the V gene TRBV5-6; tentatively, D is TRBD1 (6 bases). CDR1 is SGHDT, CDR2 YYEEEE, per germline. V lost 1 base and J lost 8, with 15 bases in between. The CDR3 length is 14 residues. The CDR3 here is CASSLPGTQTGYTF. CDR3 coding DNA: TGTGCCAGCAGCTTGCCCGGGACACAAACAGGCTACACCTTC.

The chain carries TRBV19 and TRBJ1-5, with D possibly matching TRBD1 (5 bases). Deletions cut 6 bases from V and 5 bases from J, with 11 bases between. This CDR3 contains 13 residues. CDR1 LNHDA and CDR2 SQIVND come from the germline V gene (reference sequence). The CDR3 sequence: CASRTAGDQPQHF. CDR3 in DNA: TGTGCCAGTAGGACAGCGGGCGATCAGCCCCAGCATTTT.

CDR3 nucleotide sequence: TGTGCCACTTCGACTAGCGGGGGGGCGAATGAGCAGTTCTTC. Translation: CATSTSGGANEQFF. The chain is built from TRBV24-1 and TRBJ2-1; TRBD2 aligns across 14 bases. Germline V lookup: CDR1 KGHDR, CDR2 SFDVKD. The length of the CDR3 is 14 residues. The V segment lost 10 bases and the J segment 7 bases; nucleotides outside the gene matches: 5.

This clone has just a few counts. The rearrangement uses TRBV10-3 and TRBJ2-1, with 7 bases fitting TRBD2. CDR3 length equals 14 residues. Germline V lookup: CDR1 ENHRY, CDR2 SYGVKD. V lost 7 bases and J lost 7; bases outside the gene matches: 10. The CDR3 protein is CAIMPSGNLNEQFF. CDR3 in DNA: TGTGCCATCATGCCCAGCGGGAATTTAAATGAGCAGTTCTTC.

This chain links TRBV5-4 with TRBJ1-1; D may be TRBD1 (5 bases). CDR1 is SGHNT and CDR2 is YYREEE in the germline V gene (reference sequence). The CDR3 extends over 15 amino acids. V was shortened by 2 bases and J by 3 bases, with 14 bases between the two germline ends. CDR3 DNA: TGTGCCAGCAGCTTCGGTGGGGCGGGCGACACTGAAGCTTTCTTT. Translating it yields CASSFGGAGDTEAFF.

This clone was observed once. The chain is built from TRBV6-5 and TRBJ2-3; D is unresolved. CDR3 length: 11 amino acids. CDR1 is MNHEY, CDR2 SVGAGI, per germline. V lost 6 bases to trimming and J lost 7 bases, with 8 bases between them. CDR3 coding DNA: TGTGCCAGCAGCGAGTTAAATACGCAGTATTTT. It translates to CASSELNTQYF.

The V gene is TRBV4-1, the J gene TRBJ2-5; D unresolved. This CDR3 region has 14 residues. V shed 0 bases and J shed 0 bases, with 5 bases lying between them. Germline assignment: CDR1 MGHRA and CDR2 YSYEKL. CDR3 in amino acids: CASSQDNNQETQYF. The CDR3 bases are TGCGCCAGCAGCCAAGATAACAACCAAGAGACCCAGTACTTC.

This clone was counted a single time. The rearrangement joins TRBV5-6 to TRBJ2-5; the D is unclear. The V gene lost 3 bases and the J gene lost 7 bases, with 16 bases spanning the gap. CDR1 and CDR2 from the germline V gene are SGHDT and YYEEEE. The CDR3 is 14 amino acids. The CDR3 DNA is TGTGCCAGCAGCTGGGATGTGGGGTCGGGGACCCAGTACTTC. Protein product: CASSWDVGSGTQYF.

The rearrangement joins TRBV9 to TRBJ2-3, with 8 bases that match TRBD2. V dropped 0 bases and J dropped 4; count of bases not matched to a gene: 7. From germline, CDR1 is SGDLS and CDR2 YYNGEE. The CDR3 has 16 residues. CDR3 in amino acids: CASSVGNSGVPDTQYF. The CDR3 nucleotides read TGTGCCAGCAGCGTAGGGAATAGCGGGGTCCCAGATACGCAGTATTTT.

Written as DNA, the CDR3 is TGTGCCAGCAGCCCCCTGGGGGCTAGCGGGCACCAGTTGTACAATGAGCAGTTCTTC. This codes for CASSPLGASGHQLYNEQFF. The chain recombines TRBV11-2 with TRBJ2-1; 8 bases are shared with TRBD2. Germline values: CDR1 SGHAT, CDR2 FQNNGV. The CDR3 is 19 amino acids. The V segment lost 5 bases and the J segment 4 bases; nucleotides outside the gene matches: 19.

V usage is TRBV5-6 and J usage is TRBJ2-6; no clear D gene. The CDR3 extends over 15 amino acids. CDR1 is SGHDT, CDR2 YYEEEE, per germline. The V and J ends lost 4 bases and 0 bases respectively, with 8 bases between them. The chain's CDR3 is CASSTWSSGANVLTF. DNA of the CDR3: TGTGCCAGCAGCACCTGGAGCTCTGGGGCCAACGTCCTGACTTTC.

The CDR3 loop is CASSKLAGGGNEQFF. The CDR3, as DNA: TGTGCCAGTAGTAAACTAGCGGGGGGTGGGAATGAGCAGTTCTTC. V gene TRBV19 combines with J gene TRBJ2-1; 12 nucleotides match TRBD2. This CDR3 has 15 amino acids. Germline trimming cut 4 bases from V and 7 bases from J; bases unmatched to any gene: 5. Germline assignment: CDR1 LNHDA and CDR2 SQIVND (reference sequence).

This chain joins TRBV24-1 and TRBJ2-7; D gene uncertain. This CDR3 has 12 amino acids. V shed 2 bases and J shed 7 bases, with 8 bases lying between them. From germline, CDR1 is KGHDR and CDR2 SFDVKD. The CDR3 region has the DNA TGTGCCACCAGTGATTACGAGACAGAGCAGTACTTC. It translates to CATSDYETEQYF.

DNA of the CDR3: TGTGCCAGCAGCGTACAGGGTGCAAACTATGGCTACACCTTC. Residues: CASSVQGANYGYTF. The rearrangement links TRBV9 to TRBJ1-2; maybe TRBD1 (5 bases). The germline V gene encodes CDR1 SGDLS and CDR2 YYNGEE. The CDR3 totals 14 residues. Trimming shortened V by 1 base and J by 2 bases, and 9 bases separated the two germline ends.

The chain has TRBV7-2 and TRBJ1-5; D unclear. The CDR3 consists of 13 residues. CDR1 is SGHTA, CDR2 FQGNSA, per germline. Trimming took 3 bases from V and 4 from J, leaving 7 bases between them. The CDR3 bases are TGTGCCAGCAGCTTGCCGGGGAATCAGCCCCAGCATTTT. Its translation: CASSLPGNQPQHF.

DNA for the CDR3: TGTGCCAGCAGCCTTGACAGGGGTCGACAGCCCCAGCATTTT. It specifies CASSLDRGRQPQHF. The chain couples TRBV6-5 to TRBJ1-5; 8 bases are a match to TRBD1. Germline CDR1 MNHEY, CDR2 SVGAGI. The CDR3 is 14 amino acids. J gave up 7 bases and V 6 bases, and 8 bases lay outside the gene matches.

V and J are TRBV7-6 and TRBJ1-6; possibly TRBD1 for D (6 bases). The CDR3 sequence is 15 residues long. The germline V gene encodes CDR1 SGHVS and CDR2 FNYEAQ. With 3 bases removed from V and 2 bases from J, the gap between germline ends came to 8 bases. In nucleotides, the CDR3 is TGTGCCAGCAGCTTCAGACAGGCCTATAATTCACCCCTCCACTTT. Its protein is CASSFRQAYNSPLHF.

The DNA of the CDR3 is TGTGCCAGCAGGGACAACAACTATGGCTACACCTTC. Translated, it gives CASRDNNYGYTF. V and J are TRBV28 and TRBJ1-2; D may be TRBD1 (5 bases). This CDR3 has 12 amino acids. Germline CDR1 MDHEN, CDR2 SYDVKM. V was cut by 6 bases and J by 2 bases, with 7 bases left in between.

This clone came up a few times. V usage is TRBV11-2 and J usage is TRBJ1-5; D not certain. The CDR3 is 13 amino acids. Trimming removed 5 bases at V and 3 bases at J, with 8 bases between. Per germline, CDR1 SGHAT and CDR2 FQNNGV. The CDR3: CASSPTDNQPQHF. CDR3 in DNA: TGTGCCAGCAGCCCCACCGACAATCAGCCCCAGCATTTT.

The V and J genes are TRBV27 and TRBJ2-3; tentative D call: TRBD1 (6 bases). V was pared by 6 bases and J by 14 bases, with 21 bases between. The CDR3 is made up of 13 amino acids. The germline CDR1 and CDR2 sequences are MNHEY and SMNVEV (reference sequence). In nucleotides, the CDR3 is TGTGCCAGCAGGGCACAGGGCTTGATTAATCCGTATTTT. Encoded protein: CASRAQGLINPYF.

This clone came up a few times. V and J are TRBV4-2 and TRBJ2-7; D gene ambiguous. V was shortened by 0 bases and J by 2 bases, with 8 bases between the two germline ends. CDR1 and CDR2 from the germline V gene are LGHNA and YNFKEQ. This CDR3 is 14 amino acids long. The CDR3: CASSQEGSAYEQYF. Here the CDR3 DNA reads TGTGCCAGCAGCCAAGAAGGTTCCGCCTACGAGCAGTACTTC.

For the CDR3, the DNA is TGTGCCAGCAGCTCTAGAGGGCCAACAGCAGAGACCCAGTACTTC. This encodes CASSSRGPTAETQYF. The chain recombines TRBV7-2 with TRBJ2-5; D possibly corresponds to TRBD2 (5 bases). Germline V lookup: CDR1 SGHTA, CDR2 FQGNSA. V was shortened by 4 bases and J by 4 bases, with 16 bases between the two germline ends. CDR3 length: 15 residues.

A single count supports this clone. V is TRBV13 and J is TRBJ2-7; D might be TRBD1 (5 bases). The CDR3 runs 15 residues. V lost 0 bases and J lost 0, with 9 bases in between. Germline CDR1 reads PRHDT; CDR2 reads FYEKMQ (reference sequence). The CDR3 region is CASSLGHDSSYEQYF. The DNA of the CDR3 is TGTGCCAGCAGCTTAGGCCATGACAGCTCCTACGAGCAGTACTTC.